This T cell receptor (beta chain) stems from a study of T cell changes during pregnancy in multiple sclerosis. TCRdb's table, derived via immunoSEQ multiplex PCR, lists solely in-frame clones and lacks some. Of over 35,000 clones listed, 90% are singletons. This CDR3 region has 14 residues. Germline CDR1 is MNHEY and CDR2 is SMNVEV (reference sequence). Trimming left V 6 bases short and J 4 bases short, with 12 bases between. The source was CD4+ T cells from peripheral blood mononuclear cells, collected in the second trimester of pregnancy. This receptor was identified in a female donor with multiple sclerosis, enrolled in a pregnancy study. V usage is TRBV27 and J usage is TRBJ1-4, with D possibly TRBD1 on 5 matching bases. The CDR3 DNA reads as TGTGCCAGCAGCGGGACGGGACTTAATGAAAAACTGTTTTTT. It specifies CASSGTGLNEKLFF.